This T cell receptor (beta chain) was recorded in a study of OX40 agonist ivuxolimab in advanced cancers. Some background on the complete study: Ivuxolimab was a fully human IgG2 agonistic monoclonal antibody targeting the costimulatory receptor OX40 (CD134). Intravenous ivuxolimab was administered to patients every 2 weeks at six dose levels: 0.01, 0.1, 0.3, 1.5, 3 and 10 mg/kg. Among the 52 dose-escalation patients, some 19 had hepatocellular carcinoma, 15 melanoma, 9 renal cell carcinoma and 9 head and neck cancer. The dose-escalation cohort was 82.7% male with a mean age of about 60 years, ranging from about 23 to 85. Prior anti-PD-1, anti-PD-L1 or anti-CTLA-4 therapy was permitted, and approximately 40% of dose-escalation patients had received checkpoint inhibitors. Partial responses were achieved by three dose-escalation patients, of whom one had hepatocellular carcinoma and two had cutaneous melanoma. The purpose of peripheral TCRbeta sequencing was to test whether ivuxolimab changed TCR sequence diversity and led to clonal T-cell expansion. The monotherapy dose-escalation portion (N of about 50 patients) of the phase I ivuxolimab trial is reported in the paper.

This clone was seen only once. The clone's antigen remains unknown. Base qualities were left out, and no much larger clone turns up one base away. The trial excluded patients who had a history of autoimmune disease or who were on systemic immunosuppression. Peripheral blood for TCR sequencing was collected from all dose cohorts at baseline, on cycle 4 day 1, and on cycle 7 day 1. Samples were obtained from an open-label, multicenter, first-in-human phase I dose-escalation trial of ivuxolimab. Adults with locally advanced or metastatic melanoma, renal cell, hepatocellular, or head and neck squamous cell carcinoma were enrolled in the trial. Before TCR sequencing, CD4+ T cells and CD8+ T cells from peripheral blood were sorted into separate populations. Its CDR3 holds 15 amino acids, cysteine through phenylalanine. The sequence is cut down to CDR3 DNA, 45 bases in frame from base 1. Looking up the germline V gene (reference sequence) yields CDR1 MNHEY and CDR2 SMNVEV. Here V drops 10 bases and J drops 4 bases, and the junction holds 13 bases not matched to any gene.

Summary of the overall study and its limitations: After ivuxolimab, more expanded clones were found on average in CD8+ T cells than in CD4+ T cells. The antigen specificity of the clonally expanded peripheral T cells was not determined. Partial responders in the 0.1-3.0 mg/kg groups had among the lowest normalized peripheral clonal expansion, especially among CD8+ T cells. At doses of 0.1 to 3.0 mg/kg, clonal expansion of both CD4+ and CD8+ T cells in blood was seen between baseline and week 6. Low levels of normalized T-cell clonal expansion were also seen in some patients who did not respond.

Genomic DNA was isolated from the sorted cells so that the TCRbeta CDR3 region could be sequenced. The immunoSEQ Assay was used to sequence the TCRbeta CDR3 regions. TCRdb limited this immuneACCESS table to in-frame rearrangements with V and J called. A share of clones is missing; checked studies link under half to unresolved V genes, and the rest is unexplained. The sample profile shows 70,000 or so clones; approximately 90% of them were found once. The ten top clones hold about 1.3% of the sample. The material sequenced was CD4+ or CD8+ T cells sorted from blood, taken in a trial of the OX40 agonist ivuxolimab. The sequence came from an adult with an advanced solid tumor such as melanoma, head and neck, liver or kidney cancer. Recombination linked TRBV27 to TRBJ2-7; 10 nucleotides in the junction match TRBD1. The DNA reads as follows: TGTGCCATCAGGAGACAGGGGGCTGGAGATTACGAGCAGTACTTC. Translated, it reads CAIRRQGAGDYEQYF.